The rows below give T cell receptor beta chains drawn from one sample of a study of CD8 T cells in ankylosing spondylitis. TCRdb re-derived calls from the 5' RACE reads in MiXCR, one entry per CDR3 protein. This sample carries about 36,000 distinct CDR3 sequences, 8% to 13% of them seen once, and the ten largest clones take 20%. The sequenced sample was synovial fluid, either unsorted or a sorted T cell fraction (not recorded which). The receptors stem from a male donor with ankylosing spondylitis. Both conserved end residues are part of each CDR3. Clone sizes are given selectively: once, few, many, or a class where the clone is expanded.

-	TRBV5-1	TRBJ2-1	CASSFGQGFEGRFF
-	TRBV10-2	TRBJ2-7	CASSESGLAGAPQYF
-	TRBV5-6	TRBJ2-1	CASSLGLAGGNEQFF
many	TRBV2	TRBJ2-1	CASSEVQAGEQFF
few	TRBV6-5	TRBJ2-7	CASSYDPPWGFRYEQYF
-	TRBV6-1	TRBJ2-1	CASGRQGDNEQFF
-	TRBV18	TRBJ1-1	CASSPSSNGGGGTEAFF
-	TRBV7-8	TRBJ2-3	CASNPGQADTQYF
many	TRBV7-2	TRBJ2-7	CASSLGLAEAYEQYF
-	TRBV6-5	TRBJ2-2	CASSYSGTPTTGELFF
many	TRBV7-8	TRBJ2-1	CASSLYSAGVSSYNEQFF
few	TRBV20-1	TRBJ2-2	CSARGFGDTGELFF
-	TRBV24-1	TRBJ2-1	CATSDPTGVNEQFF
many	TRBV20-1	TRBJ2-1	CSAKSGSSYNEQFF
many	TRBV12-3/TRBV12-4	TRBJ2-1	CASSLTAGSNEQFF
many	TRBV6-4	TRBJ2-1	CASSLTQPGTSGDNEQFF
-	TRBV25-1	TRBJ2-4	CASSGQGKNIQYF
-	TRBV28	TRBJ2-5	CASSRRLDRGRVETQYF
many	TRBV6-2/TRBV6-3	TRBJ1-5	CASSYSRGQGDLNQPQHF
few	TRBV5-1	TRBJ2-7	CASSLDAGKFYEQYF
-	TRBV4-3	TRBJ2-1	CASSQQAGSYNEQFF
many	TRBV27	TRBJ2-1	CASSSQREGLDEQFF
many	TRBV12-3/TRBV12-4	TRBJ2-1	CASSAPGAVPSLVF
few	TRBV28	TRBJ2-7	CASRPGVSYEQYF
few	TRBV28	TRBJ2-3	CASSSRLAGTEDTQYF
many	TRBV7-8	TRBJ2-1	CASSLPTRGNEQFF
many	TRBV7-3	TRBJ1-6	CASSLWGGGADSPLHF
many	TRBV20-1	TRBJ2-3	CSATSGTSQRESTDTQYF
medium-sized	TRBV24-1	TRBJ2-1	CATSEWTSGSSEQFF